This T cell receptor (beta chain) is from a study of shared clonotypes between healthy human individuals. Participating donors were healthy, HIV-negative adults free of recent acute infections or vaccinations. Libraries were prepared by immunoSEQ multiplex PCR; TCRdb keeps only in-frame clonotypes and omits some of them. The repertoire holds roughly 1,500,000 clones, with approximately 98.5% as singletons. Only one count was recorded for this clone. CDR3 length: 14 amino acids. Germline CDR1 SGHRS, CDR2 YFSETQ. Between the trimmed V and J ends, which lost 4 bases and 1 base, there was a span of 11 bases.

This sequence was found in a man younger than 40 in good health. The rearrangement joins TRBV5-1 to TRBJ1-1; D gene unclear. Source material: naive CD4+ T cells sorted from blood. The subset: CD45RA+ positively selected. The DNA of the CDR3 is TGCGCCAGCAGCCTGAGTAACAGGAACACTGAAGCTTTCTTT. Amino acid sequence: CASSLSNRNTEAFF.